A few counts support the clone carrying this T cell receptor beta chain. Its antigen is unidentified. This sample is drawn from a study of CD8 T cells in ankylosing spondylitis. The V gene's germline CDR1 is SGHDT and CDR2 YYEEEE. V was trimmed by 2 bases and J by 3 bases, leaving 17 bases between them. The CDR3 totals 16 residues. The TCR beta libraries were generated through quantitative 5'-RACE incorporating molecular barcodes. TCRdb itself ran the 5' RACE reads through MiXCR, one entry per CDR3 protein. The sample shows approximately 210,000 distinct CDR3 sequences, about 13% of them seen only once. Findings and limits, study-wide: Matched synovial fluid from ankylosing spondylitis patients was reported to be enriched for disease-linked clones. Typical of ankylosing spondylitis blood, it appeared, was a TCR beta motif of eight highly homologous variants. Before this, some motif variants had been reported in reactive arthritis synovial fluid and blood.

V and J are TRBV5-6 and TRBJ2-5; D remains unclear. The specimen sequenced was blood, either unsorted or a sorted T cell fraction (not recorded which). This TCR derives from a male donor with ankylosing spondylitis or in good health (not recorded which). The CDR3 protein is CASSFGVHGPEETQYF. In DNA, the CDR3 is TGTGCCAGCAGCTTCGGTGTCCATGGGCCGGAAGAGACCCAGTACTTC.